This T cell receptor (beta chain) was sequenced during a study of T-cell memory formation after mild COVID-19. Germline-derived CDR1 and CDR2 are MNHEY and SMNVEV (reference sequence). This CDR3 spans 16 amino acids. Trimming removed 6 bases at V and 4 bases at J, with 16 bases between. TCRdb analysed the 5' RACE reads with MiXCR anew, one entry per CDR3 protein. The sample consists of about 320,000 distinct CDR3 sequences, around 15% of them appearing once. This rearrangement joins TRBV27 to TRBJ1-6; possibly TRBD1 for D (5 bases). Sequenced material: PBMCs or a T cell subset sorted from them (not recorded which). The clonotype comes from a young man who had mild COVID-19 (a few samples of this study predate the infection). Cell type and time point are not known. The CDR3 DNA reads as TGTGCCAGCAGCTTGGGCAGGGCGGGATATAATTCACCCCTCCACTTT. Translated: CASSLGRAGYNSPLHF.